This T cell receptor (beta chain) was recovered during a study of T cell changes during pregnancy in multiple sclerosis. This CDR3 region has 15 residues. The V end was cut by 1 base, the J end by 1 base, with 11 bases between. The germline V gene has CDR1 MGHRA and CDR2 YSYEKL. The data were produced by immunoSEQ multiplex PCR, yet TCRdb's version contains in-frame clones alone and is incomplete. This table holds roughly 46,000 clones, 94% found once. The sequencing used CD8+ T cells from peripheral blood mononuclear cells, collected in the first trimester of pregnancy. The chain links TRBV4-1 to TRBJ2-7, with D maybe TRBD1 (6 bases). The TCR comes from a female donor with multiple sclerosis, enrolled in a pregnancy study. The CDR3 nucleotides read TGCGCCAGCAGCCAAGCCACGGGACAATCCTACGAGCAGTACTTC. It specifies CASSQATGQSYEQYF.